This T cell receptor (beta chain) was captured by sequencing in a study of T cell changes during pregnancy in multiple sclerosis. TCRdb's table, derived via immunoSEQ multiplex PCR, lists solely in-frame clones and lacks some. The table includes about 80,000 clones, about 92% detected once. The origin of this receptor is a female donor with multiple sclerosis, enrolled in a pregnancy study. Source: peripheral blood, taken before pregnancy.

The CDR3: CASSETGGTTGELFF. Here the CDR3 DNA reads TGTGCCAGCTCAGAGACAGGGGGGACCACCGGGGAGCTGTTTTTT. This chain joins TRBV18 and TRBJ2-2; 9 nucleotides agree with TRBD1. This CDR3 has 15 residues. With 5 bases clipped from V and 4 bases from J, the junction kept 5 bases outside the gene matches. Germline CDR1 KGHSH, CDR2 LQKENI.